In this sample, the clone carrying this TCR beta chain turned up many times. The antigen is undetermined. This sample is drawn from a study of Graves' ophthalmopathy and Graves' hyperthyroidism. Overall study results and limits: A model of 13 signatures distinguished ophthalmopathy from stable hyperthyroidism at approximately 88% sensitivity and approximately 77% specificity. Among thyroid clonotypes expanded above 0.001 frequency, most also appeared in blood. Ophthalmopathy progression was predicted by the model at approximately 70% sensitivity and under 75% specificity.

Pregnancy or lactation, uncontrolled infections and other autoimmune diseases were grounds for excluding patients. The CDR3 spans 14 residues. Looked up from germline, CDR1 is LNHDA and CDR2 is SQIVND (reference sequence). The trim removed 3 bases at V and 3 bases at J, leaving 2 bases unmatched. Scientists amplified the TCR beta CDR3 regions from RNA transcripts. HTBI primers primed a first-round RT-PCR, and a second-round multiplex PCR followed. MiXCR was run by TCRdb on the multiplex PCR reads, yielding one entry per CDR3 protein. In the table there are hundreds of thousands of distinct CDR3 sequences, around 20% of which are singletons.

The sequenced material came from peripheral blood. The J gene is TRBJ2-3, the V gene TRBV19; 8 bases agree with TRBD2. The sequence was obtained from a woman between 18 and 29 years old with stable Graves' hyperthyroidism. The CDR3 nucleotides are TGTGCCAGTAGTATCGGGAGGGTAACAGATACGCAGTATTTT. As protein: CASSIGRVTDTQYF.